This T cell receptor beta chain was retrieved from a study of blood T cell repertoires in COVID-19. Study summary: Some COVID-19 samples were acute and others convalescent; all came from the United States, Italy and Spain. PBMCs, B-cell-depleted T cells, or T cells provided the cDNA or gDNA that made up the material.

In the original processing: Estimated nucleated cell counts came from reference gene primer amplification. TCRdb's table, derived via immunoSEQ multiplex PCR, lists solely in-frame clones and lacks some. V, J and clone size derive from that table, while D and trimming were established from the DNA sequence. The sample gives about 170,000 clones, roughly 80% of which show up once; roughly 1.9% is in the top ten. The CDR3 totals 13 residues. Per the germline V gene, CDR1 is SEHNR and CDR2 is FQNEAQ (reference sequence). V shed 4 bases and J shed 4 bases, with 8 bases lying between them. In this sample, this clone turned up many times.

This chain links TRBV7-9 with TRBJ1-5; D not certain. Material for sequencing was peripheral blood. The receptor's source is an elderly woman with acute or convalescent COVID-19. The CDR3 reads CASSSTNNQPQHF. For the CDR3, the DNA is TGTGCCAGCAGCTCGACAAATAATCAGCCCCAGCATTTT.